These T cell receptor beta chains were read from a single sample in a study of tumor-infiltrating lymphocytes in primary liver carcinoma. A single record per CDR3 protein comes from TCRdb applying MiXCR to the multiplex PCR reads. Of around 330,000 distinct CDR3 sequences in the sample, almost 60% were seen once. Sequencing input: peripheral blood. The receptors come from a woman in her twenties or thirties with primary liver carcinoma and hepatitis B virus infection. Both conserved end residues are part of each CDR3. Each record gives: V gene, clone size, J gene, D gene, CDR3 protein, CDR3 DNA. The D gene is left open where the match is weak. Size tells how often a clone was seen (once, few, many) or the class of an expanded clone, and some rows leave it out.

V gene: TRBV5-1; clone size: few; J gene: TRBJ1-2; D gene: .; CDR3 protein: CASSLLTGIDGYTF; CDR3 DNA: TGCGCCAGCAGCTTGCTAACAGGGATAGATGGCTACACCTTC
V gene: TRBV11-2; clone size: many; J gene: TRBJ2-5; D gene: .; CDR3 protein: CASSAGTEQETQYF; CDR3 DNA: TGTGCCAGCAGCGCCGGGACGGAACAAGAGACCCAGTACTTC
V gene: TRBV12-3/TRBV12-4; clone size: .; J gene: TRBJ2-1; D gene: .; CDR3 protein: CASSRCSDVQFF; CDR3 DNA: TGTGCCAGCAGTAGGTGTTCCGATGTGCAGTTCTTC
V gene: TRBV6-5; clone size: many; J gene: TRBJ2-1; D gene: TRBD2; CDR3 protein: CASRVGLAGIGEQFF; CDR3 DNA: TGTGCCAGCAGAGTGGGCCTAGCGGGAATCGGAGAGCAGTTCTTC
V gene: TRBV4-1; clone size: many; J gene: TRBJ2-7; D gene: TRBD2; CDR3 protein: CASSQDGLAGNEQYF; CDR3 DNA: TGCGCCAGCAGCCAAGATGGACTAGCGGGAAACGAGCAGTACTTC
V gene: TRBV7-8; clone size: .; J gene: TRBJ2-5; D gene: .; CDR3 protein: CASSLRSGRLETQYF; CDR3 DNA: TGTGCCAGCAGCTTAAGATCGGGAAGGCTAGAGACCCAGTACTTC
V gene: TRBV29-1; clone size: many; J gene: TRBJ2-3; D gene: TRBD1; CDR3 protein: CSAGTGLGHTQYF; CDR3 DNA: TGCAGCGCTGGGACAGGGCTGGGTCATACGCAGTATTTT
V gene: TRBV6-2/TRBV6-3; clone size: many; J gene: TRBJ2-1; D gene: .; CDR3 protein: CASMGSLQYNEQFF; CDR3 DNA: TGTGCCAGCATGGGCAGCCTCCAATACAATGAGCAGTTCTTC
V gene: TRBV4-1; clone size: .; J gene: TRBJ2-7; D gene: TRBD2; CDR3 protein: CASSLSGSNDEQYF; CDR3 DNA: TGCGCCAGCAGCCTAAGCGGGAGCAACGACGAGCAGTACTTC
V gene: TRBV5-5; clone size: .; J gene: TRBJ1-5; D gene: TRBD1; CDR3 protein: CASSLGDRGNNQPQHF; CDR3 DNA: TGTGCCAGCAGCTTGGGGGACAGGGGTAATAATCAGCCCCAGCATTTT
V gene: TRBV29-1; clone size: .; J gene: TRBJ2-1; D gene: .; CDR3 protein: CGVTRLARGEQFF; CDR3 DNA: TGCGGGGTTACACGCCTGGCGCGAGGAGAGCAGTTCTTC
V gene: TRBV11-2; clone size: .; J gene: TRBJ2-1; D gene: .; CDR3 protein: CASSYRRVYNEQFF; CDR3 DNA: TGTGCCAGCAGCTACAGGAGGGTGTACAATGAGCAGTTCTTC
V gene: TRBV6-1; clone size: few; J gene: TRBJ1-1; D gene: .; CDR3 protein: CASRSVGRNTEAFF; CDR3 DNA: TGTGCCAGCAGGTCCGTCGGACGGAACACTGAAGCTTTCTTT
V gene: TRBV6-5; clone size: few; J gene: TRBJ1-5; D gene: .; CDR3 protein: CASSYGLNQPQHF; CDR3 DNA: TGTGCCAGCAGTTACGGGTTAAATCAGCCCCAGCATTTT
V gene: TRBV6-6; clone size: many; J gene: TRBJ2-7; D gene: TRBD1; CDR3 protein: CASKYRQGAGSYEQYF; CDR3 DNA: TGTGCCAGCAAATACAGACAGGGGGCTGGTTCCTACGAGCAGTACTTC
V gene: TRBV11-2; clone size: once; J gene: TRBJ1-1; D gene: .; CDR3 protein: CASSHYVGQARTEAFF; CDR3 DNA: TGTGCCAGCAGCCACTATGTGGGCCAGGCGCGAACTGAAGCTTTCTTT
V gene: TRBV29-1; clone size: .; J gene: TRBJ2-1; D gene: TRBD2; CDR3 protein: CSVSGRLYTEQFF; CDR3 DNA: TGCAGCGTAAGCGGGAGGCTCTATACTGAGCAGTTCTTC
V gene: TRBV7-9; clone size: .; J gene: TRBJ1-4; D gene: .; CDR3 protein: CASSPGASEKLFF; CDR3 DNA: TGTGCCAGCAGCCCCGGGGCTTCTGAAAAACTGTTTTTT
V gene: TRBV6-1; clone size: .; J gene: TRBJ2-3; D gene: TRBD2; CDR3 protein: CTSSELAGNTDTQYF; CDR3 DNA: TGTACCAGCAGTGAACTAGCGGGGAACACAGATACGCAGTATTTT
V gene: TRBV12-5; clone size: .; J gene: TRBJ2-1; D gene: .; CDR3 protein: CASGLKTAAKHDEQFF; CDR3 DNA: TGTGCTAGTGGTTTAAAAACAGCGGCCAAGCACGATGAACAGTTCTTC
V gene: TRBV29-1; clone size: .; J gene: TRBJ1-5; D gene: .; CDR3 protein: CSVGLGFGPNQPQHF; CDR3 DNA: TGCAGCGTCGGGCTGGGGTTTGGGCCCAATCAGCCCCAGCATTTC
V gene: TRBV6-6; clone size: .; J gene: TRBJ2-7; D gene: .; CDR3 protein: CASSYPLVGAYEQYF; CDR3 DNA: TGTGCCAGCAGTTATCCGCTAGTGGGAGCCTACGAGCAGTACTTC
V gene: TRBV11-2; clone size: .; J gene: TRBJ2-7; D gene: .; CDR3 protein: CANSLDGSSYEQYF; CDR3 DNA: TGTGCCAACAGCTTAGACGGGAGCTCCTACGAGCAGTACTTC
V gene: TRBV11-2; clone size: .; J gene: TRBJ2-3; D gene: .; CDR3 protein: CASSFMTGVTDTQYF; CDR3 DNA: TGTGCCAGCAGCTTCATGACAGGCGTCACAGATACGCAGTATTTT
V gene: TRBV7-9; clone size: few; J gene: TRBJ1-1; D gene: .; CDR3 protein: CASSATRWGSMNTEAFF; CDR3 DNA: TGTGCCAGCAGCGCCACGAGGTGGGGCTCCATGAACACTGAAGCTTTCTTT
V gene: TRBV4-1; clone size: .; J gene: TRBJ2-7; D gene: TRBD2; CDR3 protein: CASSLGAGGEEQYF; CDR3 DNA: TGCGCCAGCAGCCTAGGAGCGGGAGGAGAGGAGCAGTACTTC
V gene: TRBV6-6; clone size: .; J gene: TRBJ2-7; D gene: .; CDR3 protein: CAAVDRNSIHEQYF; CDR3 DNA: TGTGCCGCCGTCGACCGGAACAGTATCCACGAGCAGTACTTC
V gene: TRBV5-6; clone size: .; J gene: TRBJ2-2; D gene: .; CDR3 protein: CASSFKYSRNTGELFF; CDR3 DNA: TGTGCCAGCAGCTTTAAGTATAGCCGAAACACCGGGGAGCTGTTTTTT
V gene: TRBV11-3; clone size: .; J gene: TRBJ2-7; D gene: .; CDR3 protein: CATAAGKDEQYF; CDR3 DNA: TGTGCCACGGCTGCAGGGAAGGACGAGCAGTACTTC
V gene: TRBV12-3/TRBV12-4; clone size: .; J gene: TRBJ1-5; D gene: .; CDR3 protein: CASSLPGTTNQPQHF; CDR3 DNA: TGTGCCAGCAGTTTACCTGGGACAACGAATCAGCCCCAGCATTTT
V gene: TRBV12-3/TRBV12-4; clone size: .; J gene: TRBJ1-5; D gene: TRBD1; CDR3 protein: CASNPTGGFNQSQHF; CDR3 DNA: TGTGCCAGCAACCCAACAGGGGGCTTTAATCAGTCCCAGCATTTT
V gene: TRBV12-3/TRBV12-4; clone size: many; J gene: TRBJ2-3; D gene: TRBD2; CDR3 protein: CASSLATSGRITDTQYF; CDR3 DNA: TGTGCCAGCAGTTTAGCGACTAGCGGGAGGATCACAGATACGCAGTATTTT
V gene: TRBV29-1; clone size: .; J gene: TRBJ2-3; D gene: .; CDR3 protein: CSVERGTDTQFF; CDR3 DNA: TGCAGCGTTGAGCGGGGCACAGATACGCAGTTTTTT
V gene: TRBV12-3/TRBV12-4; clone size: many; J gene: TRBJ2-2; D gene: TRBD2; CDR3 protein: CASSPRGAGGNTGELFF; CDR3 DNA: TGTGCCAGCAGTCCCCGTGGGGCGGGAGGTAACACCGGGGAGCTGTTTTTT
V gene: TRBV7-9; clone size: .; J gene: TRBJ2-7; D gene: .; CDR3 protein: CASSEGSAGIDEQYF; CDR3 DNA: TGTGCCAGCAGCGAGGGGTCGGCGGGAATCGACGAGCAGTACTTC
V gene: TRBV5-6; clone size: once; J gene: TRBJ2-1; D gene: .; CDR3 protein: CASSRGRSYNKQFF; CDR3 DNA: TGTGCCAGCAGCCGGGGGCGGTCCTACAATAAGCAGTTCTTC